A selection of T cell receptor beta chains follows, all from one sample in a study of cytomegalovirus exposure and HLA in healthy donors. This table comes from immunoSEQ multiplex PCR, and its TCRdb copy is limited to in-frame clones, with some not included. The table lists about 150,000 clones, over 70% of them singletons. Input material: PBMCs. These receptors all stem from a man aged 25 to 40 in good health and CMV-seropositive. The conserved cysteine and the conserved F or W are not part of the CDR3 here.

>TRBV4-2|TRBJ2-3|14
ASSQVGGAGTDTQY
>TRBV10-3|TRBJ1-4|17
AISERRQLIGSTNEKLF
>TRBV28|TRBJ2-2|14
ASSPLGLGETGELF
>TRBV28|TRBJ2-7|12
ASTRGQGVYEQY
>TRBV28|TRBJ1-2|9
ASSYLYGYT
>TRBV10-2|TRBJ2-7|11
ASRDRPSYEQY
>TRBV7-9|TRBJ2-2|14
ASSPRGADYTGELF
>TRBV19|TRBJ1-5|11
ASSPDRDQPQH
>TRBV28|TRBJ1-2|11
ASSLVSNYGYT
>TRBV5-6|TRBJ2-5|12
ASSGRDSQETQY
>TRBV27|TRBJ2-7|11
ASSSSQGVGQY
>TRBV28|TRBJ1-2|11
ASSLWSEGGYT
>TRBV27|TRBJ2-6|14
ASSRTGSYGANVLT
>TRBV30|TRBJ2-7|12
AWTPGTRDYEQY
>TRBV29-1|TRBJ2-3|12
SGKLAVSTDTQY
>TRBV28|TRBJ1-2|11
ASSRQGGGGYT
>TRBV19|TRBJ2-7|15
ASAPDAAGQGFDEQY
>TRBV28|TRBJ2-4|9
ASSLGGIQY
>TRBV4-2|TRBJ2-1|11
ASSQDWSDEQF
>TRBV7-2|TRBJ1-1|14
ASSRRVAEDYTEAF
>TRBV29-1|TRBJ2-3|11
SVDEGLAAMRY
>TRBV4-1|TRBJ2-3|15
ASSKSGLAGEEATQY